The sequence of this TCR beta chain was determined in a study of blood T cell repertoires in COVID-19. In the original analysis: Cell counts per sample came from amplifying reference gene primers. The data were produced by immunoSEQ multiplex PCR, yet TCRdb's version contains in-frame clones alone and is incomplete. D and trimming were read from the DNA, whereas the V and J calls and clone size are those reported in that table. The sample lists 150,000 to 200,000 clones; about 80% were seen once. Individuals aged about 18 to 89 years were recruited from roughly 22 US areas. The CDR3 loop spans 14 amino acids. The V end lost 2 bases, the J end lost 4 bases, and 11 bases lay between the germline ends. Germline V gene data show CDR1 as MGHRA and CDR2 as YSYEKL.

This rearrangement joins TRBV4-1 to TRBJ1-1, with D maybe TRBD1 (5 bases). Sequencing was carried out using PBMCs or T cells enriched from blood (not recorded which). The clonotype was recovered from a man in his 60s who had been exposed to COVID-19. The CDR3 DNA reads TGCGCCAGCAGCCAATTTTCAGGGCCCACTGAAGCTTTCTTT. It translates to CASSQFSGPTEAFF.